This T cell receptor beta chain was captured by sequencing in a study of response to subunit inactivated influenza vaccine (dated by TCRdb to the late 2010s). Regarding the complete study: Deep quantitative profiling of the T cell receptor repertoire was used in the study to follow responses to a trivalent subunit inactivated influenza vaccine.

CDR1 and CDR2, looked up from the germline V gene, are WSHSY and SAAADI. The CDR3 covers 12 residues, taking in both the cysteine and the phenylalanine. The DNA shown is the 36-base CDR3, in frame from base 1. V and J lose 9 bases and 3 bases, and a span of 10 bases separates them. This clonotype turned up a few times. What antigen it recognizes has not been identified. No clone much larger than this one lies a single base away; base qualities are absent. Interpreted using the paper, the time point label stands for: approximately 45 days after influenza vaccine administration. The receptor library was made with RT-PCR. TCRdb names Illumina HiSeq 2500 as the instrument used. TCRdb applied fastp at Q25 and MiXCR to the public reads, then kept only in-frame beta chains. One record per CDR3 amino acid sequence lists the most common genes and DNA. The sample table holds about 480,000 distinct CDR3 sequences, of which roughly 13% were seen once. 13% of the sample is taken by the ten largest.

Overall study results and their limits: According to the authors, only a limited number of new T cells may be recruited by each seasonal influenza vaccination.

This TCR was sampled from a man over 45 who received an inactivated influenza vaccine. Donor details come from another sample of the same person, matched by shared clones. The sequence links TRBV10-2 to TRBJ2-3; the D call is possibly TRBD1 or TRBD2, each sharing 7 bases. The sequences come from PBMCs from blood, collected 40 to 50 days after vaccination. The CDR3 has the sequence CASQGGTDTQYF. The bases are TGCGCCAGTCAGGGGGGGACAGATACGCAGTATTTT.